The next 11 T cell receptor beta chains were all read from a single sample in a study of blood T cells in healthy people across ages. Next came a second PCR, run for about 7 to 12 cycles, which used a sample-barcoded 5' primer along with a J-beta primer mix. TCRdb recomputed calls from the 5' RACE reads with MiXCR, one row per CDR3 protein. The sample comprises about 780,000 distinct CDR3 sequences, 46% of which are singletons, and roughly 18% rests with the top ten. Sequenced: blood. The source of these receptors is an older man in good health.

The V and J genes are TRBV7-9 and TRBJ2-5; 9 bases are shared with TRBD1. V was pared by 0 bases and J by 11 bases, with 7 bases of the junction left unmatched. Per germline, CDR1 SEHNR and CDR2 FQNEAQ (reference sequence). CDR3 length: 14 residues. The CDR3 reads CASSLAGTGNEQYF. The CDR3, as DNA: TGTGCCAGCAGCTTAGCTGGGACAGGGAATGAGCAGTACTTC.

This clonotype was detected a few times. The gene calls are TRBV4-3 and TRBJ2-7; D gene unclear. The ends were cut back, 1 base at V and 7 bases at J, with 11 bases in the middle. This CDR3 has 13 residues. From germline, CDR1 is LGHNA and CDR2 YSLEER. CDR3 coding DNA: TGCGCCAGCAGCCAAGTCGTGTACAATGAGCAGTACTTC. Translated: CASSQVVYNEQYF.

This clonotype was detected a few times. This rearrangement joins TRBV12-3 or TRBV12-4 to TRBJ1-2; D is undetermined. CDR3 size: 13 residues. The V gene lost 5 bases and the J gene lost 3 bases, with 10 bases spanning the gap. The CDR3 region is CASSVGSDYGYTF. The CDR3 coding sequence is TGTGCCAGCAGTGTAGGGTCGGACTATGGCTACACCTTC.

This clonotype was seen a single time. The J gene is TRBJ2-5, the V gene TRBV28, with D perhaps TRBD1 (5 bases). This CDR3 spans 15 amino acids. Per the germline V gene, CDR1 is MDHEN and CDR2 is SYDVKM. Trimming took 4 bases from V and 1 from J, leaving 13 bases between them. The CDR3 bases are TGTGCCAGCAGTTCTACAGGAATAGCCCAAGAGACCCAGTACTTC. It specifies CASSSTGIAQETQYF.

The gene calls are TRBV9 and TRBJ2-2, with 9 bases fitting TRBD2. The CDR3 is made up of 15 amino acids. Germline assignment: CDR1 SGDLS and CDR2 YYNGEE. Trimming cost V 0 bases and J 4 bases; bases outside gene matches: 1. The CDR3 DNA is TGTGCCAGCAGCGTAGATAGCGGGGGCACCGGGGAGCTGTTTTTT. This gives the protein CASSVDSGGTGELFF.

This clonotype was picked up a small number of times. The J gene is TRBJ2-5, the V gene TRBV9; 9 bases are a match to TRBD2. The germline V gene encodes CDR1 SGDLS and CDR2 YYNGEE. J gave up 7 bases and V 4 bases, and 11 bases lay outside the gene matches. The CDR3 runs 15 residues. The DNA for the CDR3 is TGTGCCAGCAGCCGACTAGCGGCAACCGCGGGGACCCAGTACTTC. Its translation: CASSRLAATAGTQYF.

This chain uses TRBV20-1 with TRBJ1-1; tentative D call: TRBD1 (6 bases). V was cut by 0 bases and J by 0 bases, with 8 bases left in between. Germline V gene lookup returns CDR1 DFQATT and CDR2 SNEGSKA (reference sequence). The CDR3 loop spans 14 amino acids. CDR3: CSARDGGLNTEAFF. CDR3 nucleotide sequence: TGCAGTGCTAGAGATGGGGGGCTGAACACTGAAGCTTTCTTT.

The table lists this clonotype with a count of one. This rearrangement joins TRBV4-2 to TRBJ2-3, with no clear D. CDR1 and CDR2 (germline): LGHNA, YNFKEQ. V lost 1 base to trimming and J lost 0 bases, with 14 bases between them. The CDR3 loop spans 17 amino acids. CDR3 sequence reads: CASSQGLGGESTDTQYF. The CDR3 bases are TGTGCCAGCAGCCAAGGCCTAGGTGGCGAGAGCACAGATACGCAGTATTTT.

This clonotype was seen a few times. This chain links TRBV6-2 or TRBV6-3 with TRBJ2-7, with D possibly matching TRBD1 (5 bases). Germline CDR1 is MNHEY and CDR2 is SVGEGT. The CDR3 covers 12 residues. The ends were cut back, 6 bases at V and 4 bases at J, with 10 bases in the middle. The CDR3: CASRRNRYEQYF. CDR3 nucleotide sequence: TGTGCCAGCAGGAGAAACAGGTACGAGCAGTACTTC.

This chain uses TRBV6-6 with TRBJ2-5; D gene ambiguous. Trimming cost V 7 bases and J 11 bases, with 23 bases left between them. This CDR3 is 14 amino acids long. The V gene's germline CDR1 is MNHNY and CDR2 SVGAGI (reference sequence). CDR3 in amino acids: CASNRQAYSNEQYF. The CDR3, as DNA: TGTGCCAGCAATCGGCAGGCATATAGCAATGAGCAGTACTTC.

This clonotype was seen just once. For the CDR3, the DNA is TGCAGTTTCGCCAGGGACTCCCATGGCTACACCTTC. It encodes CSFARDSHGYTF. This chain joins TRBV20-1 and TRBJ1-2, with D possibly matching TRBD1 (5 bases). Germline values: CDR1 DFQATT, CDR2 SNEGSKA (reference sequence). Trimming pared 8 bases from V and 6 bases from J, leaving 16 bases between. The CDR3 has 12 residues.